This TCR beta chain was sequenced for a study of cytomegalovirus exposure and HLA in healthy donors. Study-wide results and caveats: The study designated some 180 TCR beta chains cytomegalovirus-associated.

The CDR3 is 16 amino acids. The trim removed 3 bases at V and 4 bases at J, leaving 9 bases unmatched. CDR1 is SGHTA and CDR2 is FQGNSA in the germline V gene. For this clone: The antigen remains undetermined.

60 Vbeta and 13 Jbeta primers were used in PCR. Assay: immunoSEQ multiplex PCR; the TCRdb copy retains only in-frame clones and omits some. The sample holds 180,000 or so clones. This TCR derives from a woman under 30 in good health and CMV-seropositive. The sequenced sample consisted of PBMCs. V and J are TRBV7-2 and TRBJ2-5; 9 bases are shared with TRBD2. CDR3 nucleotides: TGTGCCAGCAGCTTGGGGCTAGCGGGATATCGAGAGACCCAGTACTTC. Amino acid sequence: CASSLGLAGYRETQYF. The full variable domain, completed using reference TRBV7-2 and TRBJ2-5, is GAGVSQSPSNKVTEKGKDVELRCDPISGHTALYWYRQSLGQGLEFLIYFQGNSAPDKSGLPSDRFSAERTGGSVSTLTIQRTQQEDSAVYLCASSLGLAGYRETQYFGPGTRLLVL.